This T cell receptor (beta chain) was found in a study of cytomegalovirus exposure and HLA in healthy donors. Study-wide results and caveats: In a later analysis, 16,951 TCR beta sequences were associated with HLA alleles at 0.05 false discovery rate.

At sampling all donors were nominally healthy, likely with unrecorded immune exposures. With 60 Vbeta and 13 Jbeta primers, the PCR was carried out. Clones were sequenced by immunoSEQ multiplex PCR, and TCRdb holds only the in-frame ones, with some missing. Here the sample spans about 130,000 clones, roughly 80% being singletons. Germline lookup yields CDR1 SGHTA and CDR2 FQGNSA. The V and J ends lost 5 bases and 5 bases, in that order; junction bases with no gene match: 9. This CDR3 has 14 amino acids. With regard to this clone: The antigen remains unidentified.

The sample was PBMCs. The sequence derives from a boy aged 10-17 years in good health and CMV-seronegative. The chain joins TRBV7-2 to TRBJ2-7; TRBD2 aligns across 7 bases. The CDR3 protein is CASSGGGIRNEQYF. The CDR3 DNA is TGTGCCAGCAGCGGGGGGGGGATTCGGAACGAGCAGTACTTC.